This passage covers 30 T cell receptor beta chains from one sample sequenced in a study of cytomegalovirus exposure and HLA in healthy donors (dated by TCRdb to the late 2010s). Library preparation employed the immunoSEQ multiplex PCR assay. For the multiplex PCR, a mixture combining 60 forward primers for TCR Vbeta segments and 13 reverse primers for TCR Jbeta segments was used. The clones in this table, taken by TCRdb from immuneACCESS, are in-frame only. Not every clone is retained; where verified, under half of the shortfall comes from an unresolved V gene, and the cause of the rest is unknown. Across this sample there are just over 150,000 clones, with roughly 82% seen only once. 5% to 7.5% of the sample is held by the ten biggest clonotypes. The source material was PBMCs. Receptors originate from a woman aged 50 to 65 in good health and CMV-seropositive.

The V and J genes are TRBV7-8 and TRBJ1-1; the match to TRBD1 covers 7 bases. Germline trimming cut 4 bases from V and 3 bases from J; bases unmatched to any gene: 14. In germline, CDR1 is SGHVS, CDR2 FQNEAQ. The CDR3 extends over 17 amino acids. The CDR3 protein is CASSSFNPQGVHTEAFF. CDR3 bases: TGTGCCAGCAGCTCATTTAACCCCCAGGGGGTACACACTGAAGCTTTCTTT. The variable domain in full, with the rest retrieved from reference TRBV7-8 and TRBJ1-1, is GAGVSQSPRYKVAKRGQDVALRCDPISGHVSLFWYQQALGQGPEFLTYFQNEAQLDKSGLPSDRFFAERPEGSVSTLKIQRTQQEDSAVYLCASSSFNPQGVHTEAFFGQGTRLTVV.

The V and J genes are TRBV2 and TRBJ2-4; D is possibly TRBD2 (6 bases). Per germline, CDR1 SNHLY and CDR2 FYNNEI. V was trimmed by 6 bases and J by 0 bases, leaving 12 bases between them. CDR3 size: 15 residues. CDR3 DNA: TGTGCCAGCAGCAGCGCGGGGCTAGCCAAAAACATTCAGTACTTC. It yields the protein CASSSAGLAKNIQYF.

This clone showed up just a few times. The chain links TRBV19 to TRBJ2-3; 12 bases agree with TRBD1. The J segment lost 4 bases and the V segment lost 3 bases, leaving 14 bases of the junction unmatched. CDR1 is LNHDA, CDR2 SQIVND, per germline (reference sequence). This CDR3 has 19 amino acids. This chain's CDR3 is CASSIPRTGTGGKSDTQYF. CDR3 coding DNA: TGTGCCAGTAGTATCCCAAGAACCGGGACAGGGGGCAAGTCAGATACGCAGTATTTT.

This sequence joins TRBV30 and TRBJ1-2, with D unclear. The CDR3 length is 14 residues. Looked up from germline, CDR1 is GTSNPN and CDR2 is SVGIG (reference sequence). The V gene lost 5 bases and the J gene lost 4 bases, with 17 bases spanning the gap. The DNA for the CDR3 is TGTGCCTGGGACACGGGGAAAGGTGGCTATGGCTACACCTTC. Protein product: CAWDTGKGGYGYTF.

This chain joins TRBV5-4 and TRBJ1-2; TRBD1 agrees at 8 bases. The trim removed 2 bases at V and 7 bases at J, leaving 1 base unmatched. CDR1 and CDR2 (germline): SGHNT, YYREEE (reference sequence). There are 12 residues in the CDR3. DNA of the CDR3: TGTGCCAGCAGCTTAACAGGGGGTGGCTACACCTTC. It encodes CASSLTGGGYTF. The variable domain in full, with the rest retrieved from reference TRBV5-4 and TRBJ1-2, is ETGVTQSPTHLIKTRGQQVTLRCSSQSGHNTVSWYQQALGQGPQFIFQYYREEENGRGNFPPRFSGLQFPNYSSELNVNALELDDSALYLCASSLTGGGYTFGSGTRLTVV.

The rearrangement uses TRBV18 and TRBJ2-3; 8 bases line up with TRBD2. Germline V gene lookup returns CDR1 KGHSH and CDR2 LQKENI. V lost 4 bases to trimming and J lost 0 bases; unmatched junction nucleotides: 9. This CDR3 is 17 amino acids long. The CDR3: CASSRSGGKPSTDTQYF. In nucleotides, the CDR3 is TGTGCCAGCTCACGGAGCGGGGGAAAACCTAGCACAGATACGCAGTATTTT. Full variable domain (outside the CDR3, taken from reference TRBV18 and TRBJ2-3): NAGVMQNPRHLVRRRGQEARLRCSPMKGHSHVYWYRQLPEEGLKFMVYLQKENIIDESGMPKERFSAEFPKEGPSILRIQQVVRGDSAAYFCASSRSGGKPSTDTQYFGPGTRLTVL.

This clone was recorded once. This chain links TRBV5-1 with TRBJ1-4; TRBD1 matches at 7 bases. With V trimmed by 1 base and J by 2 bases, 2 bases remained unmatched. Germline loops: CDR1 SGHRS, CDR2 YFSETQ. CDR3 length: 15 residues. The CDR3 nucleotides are TGCGCCAGCAGCTTGACAGGGGTGACTAATGAAAAACTGTTTTTT. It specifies CASSLTGVTNEKLFF.

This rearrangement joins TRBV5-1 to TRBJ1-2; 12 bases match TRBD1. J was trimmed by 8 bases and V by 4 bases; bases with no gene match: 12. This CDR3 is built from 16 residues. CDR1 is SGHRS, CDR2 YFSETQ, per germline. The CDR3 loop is CASSAPGTGGAGGYTF. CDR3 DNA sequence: TGCGCCAGCAGCGCCCCCGGGACAGGGGGCGCGGGGGGCTACACCTTC.

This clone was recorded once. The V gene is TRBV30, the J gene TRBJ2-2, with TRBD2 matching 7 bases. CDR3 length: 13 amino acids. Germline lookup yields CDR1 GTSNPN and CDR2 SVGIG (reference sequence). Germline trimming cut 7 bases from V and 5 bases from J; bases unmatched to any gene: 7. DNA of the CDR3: TGTGCCTCCGAAGGGGAGGGTACCGGGGAGCTGTTTTTT. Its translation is CASEGEGTGELFF.

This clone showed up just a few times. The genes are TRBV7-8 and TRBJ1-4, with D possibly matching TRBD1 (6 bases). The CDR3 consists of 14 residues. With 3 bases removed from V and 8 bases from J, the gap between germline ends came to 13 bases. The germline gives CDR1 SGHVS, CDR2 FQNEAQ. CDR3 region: CASSLRGGLEKLFF. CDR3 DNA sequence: TGTGCCAGCAGCTTGAGGGGGGGCCTCGAAAAACTGTTTTTT.

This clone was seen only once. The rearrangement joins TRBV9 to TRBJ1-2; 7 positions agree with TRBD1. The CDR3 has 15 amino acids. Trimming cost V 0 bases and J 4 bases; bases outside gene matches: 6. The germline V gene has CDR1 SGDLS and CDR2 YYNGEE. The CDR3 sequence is CASSVEGQPIYGYTF. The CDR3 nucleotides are TGTGCCAGCAGCGTAGAGGGACAGCCGATCTATGGCTACACCTTC.

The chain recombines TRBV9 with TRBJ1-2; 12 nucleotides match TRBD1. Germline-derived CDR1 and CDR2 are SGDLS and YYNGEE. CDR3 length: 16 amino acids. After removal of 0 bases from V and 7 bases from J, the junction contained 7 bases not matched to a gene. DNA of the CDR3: TGTGCCAGCAGCGTAGGGGTGGGACAGGGGGCAGGTGGCTACACCTTC. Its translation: CASSVGVGQGAGGYTF.

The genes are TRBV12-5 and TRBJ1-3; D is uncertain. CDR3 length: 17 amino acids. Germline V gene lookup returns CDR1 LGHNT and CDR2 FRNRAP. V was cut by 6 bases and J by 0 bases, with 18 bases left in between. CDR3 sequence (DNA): TGTGCTAGTGGAAAAGAACAGAAGAGTAACTCTGGAAACACCATATATTTT. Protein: CASGKEQKSNSGNTIYF.

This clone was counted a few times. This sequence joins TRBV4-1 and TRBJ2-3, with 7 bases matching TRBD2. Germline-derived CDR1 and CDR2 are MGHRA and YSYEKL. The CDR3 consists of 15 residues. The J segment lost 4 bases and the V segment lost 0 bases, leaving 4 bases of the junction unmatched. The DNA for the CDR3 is TGCGCCAGCAGCCAAGAGGGCGGGGGAGCAGATACGCAGTATTTT. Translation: CASSQEGGGADTQYF.

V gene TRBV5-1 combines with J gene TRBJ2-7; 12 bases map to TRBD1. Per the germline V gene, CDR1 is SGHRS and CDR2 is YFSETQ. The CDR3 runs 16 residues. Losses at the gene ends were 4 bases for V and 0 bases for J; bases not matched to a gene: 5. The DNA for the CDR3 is TGCGCCAGCAGCGGGGGGACAGGGGGCACCTCCTACGAGCAGTACTTC. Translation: CASSGGTGGTSYEQYF. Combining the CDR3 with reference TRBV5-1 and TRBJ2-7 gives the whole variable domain KAGVTQTPRYLIKTRGQQVTLSCSPISGHRSVSWYQQTPGQGLQFLFEYFSETQRNKGNFPGRFSGRQFSNSRSEMNVSTLELGDSALYLCASSGGTGGTSYEQYFGPGTRLTVT.

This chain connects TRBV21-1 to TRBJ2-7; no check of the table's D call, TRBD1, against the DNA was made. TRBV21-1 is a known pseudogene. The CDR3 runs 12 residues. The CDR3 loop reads CAPRGVSSEQYF. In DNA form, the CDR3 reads TGTGCCCCCAGGGGCGTATCGAGCGAGCAGTACTTC.

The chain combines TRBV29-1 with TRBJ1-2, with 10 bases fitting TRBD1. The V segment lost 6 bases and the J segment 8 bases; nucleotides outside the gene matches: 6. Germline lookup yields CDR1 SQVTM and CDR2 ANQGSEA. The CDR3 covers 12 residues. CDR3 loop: CSVKTGGEGYTF. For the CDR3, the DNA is TGCAGCGTAAAGACAGGGGGCGAAGGCTACACCTTC.

The CDR3 DNA follows: TGTGCCAGCTGTACAGGGGAGGTCCTTGGCTACACCTTC. Its translation: CASCTGEVLGYTF. The V and J genes are TRBV2 and TRBJ1-2; 7 nucleotides line up with TRBD1. The CDR3 runs 13 residues. Germline V lookup: CDR1 SNHLY, CDR2 FYNNEI. V shed 8 bases, J shed 7 bases, and the junction held 10 bases outside the gene matches.

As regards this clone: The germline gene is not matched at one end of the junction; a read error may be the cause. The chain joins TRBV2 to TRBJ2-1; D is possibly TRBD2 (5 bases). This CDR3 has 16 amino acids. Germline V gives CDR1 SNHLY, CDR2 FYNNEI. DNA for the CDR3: TGTGTCAGCAGTCAAAACCCGGGCCTAGCCGGAAATGAGCAGTTCTTC. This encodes CVSSQNPGLAGNEQFF.

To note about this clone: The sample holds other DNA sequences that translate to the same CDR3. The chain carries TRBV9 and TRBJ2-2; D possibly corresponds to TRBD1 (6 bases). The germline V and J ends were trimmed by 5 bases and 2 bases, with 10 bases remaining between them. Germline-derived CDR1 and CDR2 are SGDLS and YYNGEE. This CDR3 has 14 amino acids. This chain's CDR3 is CASRRDTNTGELFF. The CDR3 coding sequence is TGTGCCAGCAGGAGGGACACCAACACCGGGGAGCTGTTTTTT.

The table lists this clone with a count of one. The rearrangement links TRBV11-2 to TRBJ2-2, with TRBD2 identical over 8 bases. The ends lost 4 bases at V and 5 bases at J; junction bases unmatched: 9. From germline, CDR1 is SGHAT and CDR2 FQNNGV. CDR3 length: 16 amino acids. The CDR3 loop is CASSSFLAGGTGELFF. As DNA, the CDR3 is TGTGCCAGCAGCTCCTTCTTGGCGGGGGGAACCGGGGAGCTGTTTTTT.

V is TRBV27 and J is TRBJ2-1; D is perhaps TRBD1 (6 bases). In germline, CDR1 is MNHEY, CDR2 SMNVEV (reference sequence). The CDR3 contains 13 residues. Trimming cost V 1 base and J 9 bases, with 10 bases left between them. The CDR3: CASSLYRDGEQFF. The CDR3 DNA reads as TGTGCCAGCAGTTTATACAGGGACGGTGAGCAGTTCTTC.

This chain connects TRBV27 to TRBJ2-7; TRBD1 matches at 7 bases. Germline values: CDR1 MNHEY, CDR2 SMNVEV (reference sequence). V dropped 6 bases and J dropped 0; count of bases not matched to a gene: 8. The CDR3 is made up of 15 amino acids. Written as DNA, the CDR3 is TGTGCCAGCAGCTCAACAGGGGTGGGCTCCTACGAGCAGTACTTC. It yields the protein CASSSTGVGSYEQYF.

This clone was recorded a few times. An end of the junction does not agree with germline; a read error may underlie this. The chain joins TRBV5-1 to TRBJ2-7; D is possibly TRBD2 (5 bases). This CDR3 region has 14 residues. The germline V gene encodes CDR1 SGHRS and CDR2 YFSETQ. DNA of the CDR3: TGTGCCAGCAGCTTGGCAACGGGGTCTCTTGAGCAGTACTTC. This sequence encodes CASSLATGSLEQYF. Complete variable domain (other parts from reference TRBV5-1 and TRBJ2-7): KAGVTQTPRYLIKTRGQQVTLSCSPISGHRSVSWYQQTPGQGLQFLFEYFSETQRNKGNFPGRFSGRQFSNSRSEMNVSTLELGDSALYLCASSLATGSLEQYFGPGTRLTVT.

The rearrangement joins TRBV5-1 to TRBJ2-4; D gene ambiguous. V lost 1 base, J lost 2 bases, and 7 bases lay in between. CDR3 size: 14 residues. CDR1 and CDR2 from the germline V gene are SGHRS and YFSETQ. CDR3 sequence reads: CASSLTVTKNIQYF. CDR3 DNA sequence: TGCGCCAGCAGCTTGACAGTAACCAAAAACATTCAGTACTTC.

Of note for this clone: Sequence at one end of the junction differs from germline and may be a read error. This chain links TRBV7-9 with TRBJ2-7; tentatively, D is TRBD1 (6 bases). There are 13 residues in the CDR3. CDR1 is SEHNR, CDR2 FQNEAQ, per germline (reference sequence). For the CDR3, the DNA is TGTTCCAGCAGCCCCCGGACAGCCTACGAGCAGTACTTC. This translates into CSSSPRTAYEQYF.

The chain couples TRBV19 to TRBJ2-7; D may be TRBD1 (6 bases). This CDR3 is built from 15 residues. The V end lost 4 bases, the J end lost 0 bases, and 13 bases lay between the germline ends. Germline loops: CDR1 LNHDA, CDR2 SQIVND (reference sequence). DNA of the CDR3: TGTGCCAGTAGTACAGGGGCGCTGGGCTCCTACGAGCAGTACTTC. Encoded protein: CASSTGALGSYEQYF.

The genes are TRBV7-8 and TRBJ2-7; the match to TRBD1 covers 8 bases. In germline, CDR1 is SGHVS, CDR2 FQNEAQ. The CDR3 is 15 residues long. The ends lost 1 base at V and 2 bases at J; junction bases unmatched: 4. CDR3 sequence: CASSLGTGTTYEQYF. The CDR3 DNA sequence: TGTGCCAGCAGCTTAGGGACAGGGACGACCTACGAGCAGTACTTC. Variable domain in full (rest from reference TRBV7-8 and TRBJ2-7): GAGVSQSPRYKVAKRGQDVALRCDPISGHVSLFWYQQALGQGPEFLTYFQNEAQLDKSGLPSDRFFAERPEGSVSTLKIQRTQQEDSAVYLCASSLGTGTTYEQYFGPGTRLTVT.

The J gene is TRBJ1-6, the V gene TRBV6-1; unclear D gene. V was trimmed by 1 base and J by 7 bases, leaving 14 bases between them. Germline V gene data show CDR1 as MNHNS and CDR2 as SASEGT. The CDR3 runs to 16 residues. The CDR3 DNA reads TGTGCCAGCAGTGAAGTCCCCGGGGTCGGAAATTCACCCCTCCACTTT. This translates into CASSEVPGVGNSPLHF.

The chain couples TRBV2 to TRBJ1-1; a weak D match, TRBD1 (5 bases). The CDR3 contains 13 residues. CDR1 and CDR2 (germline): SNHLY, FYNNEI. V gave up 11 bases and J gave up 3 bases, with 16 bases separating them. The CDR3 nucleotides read TGTGCCGGAAGACAGCGTTCGGACACTGAAGCTTTCTTT. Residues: CAGRQRSDTEAFF.